This passage covers 7 T cell receptor beta chains from one sample sequenced in a study of PD-L1 blockade in urothelial cancer. The data were produced by immunoSEQ multiplex PCR, yet TCRdb's version contains in-frame clones alone and is incomplete. The table shows around 26,000 clones, with roughly 90% occurring only once. The source material was PBMCs, sampled around atezolizumab (anti-PD-L1) treatment. The receptors come from a man between 60 and 75 years old with urothelial cancer.

This clone came up a few times. The rearrangement uses TRBV18 and TRBJ1-2, with D unclear. The CDR3 is made up of 15 amino acids. Per the germline V gene, CDR1 is KGHSH and CDR2 is LQKENI. V was pared by 3 bases and J by 1 base, with 12 bases between. The CDR3 is CASSPGQASNYGYTF. As DNA, the CDR3 is TGTGCCAGCTCACCTGGGCAGGCGAGTAACTATGGCTACACCTTC.

J is TRBJ1-1 and V is TRBV27; 8 bases map to TRBD1. Germline trimming cut 4 bases from V and 3 bases from J; bases unmatched to any gene: 4. The CDR3 consists of 14 residues. The germline V gene encodes CDR1 MNHEY and CDR2 SMNVEV (reference sequence). The CDR3 DNA follows: TGTGCCAGCAGTTGGGACAGGCAGTACACTGAAGCTTTCTTT. This sequence encodes CASSWDRQYTEAFF.

The chain couples TRBV12-5 to TRBJ1-1; 8 bases match TRBD1. CDR3 size: 14 residues. Germline CDR1 is LGHNT and CDR2 is FRNRAP. V gave up 6 bases and J gave up 1 base; unmatched junction bases: 4. The CDR3 DNA sequence: TGTGCTAGTGGCCAGGGGGCGGGGAACACTGAAGCTTTCTTT. Translating gives CASGQGAGNTEAFF.

The J gene is TRBJ1-4, the V gene TRBV6-4, with TRBD1 identical over 9 bases. Germline V gene lookup returns CDR1 MRHNA and CDR2 SNTAGT. V shed 6 bases and J 8 bases; nucleotides not matched to a gene: 10. CDR3 length: 15 amino acids. CDR3 loop: CASSLTGGAREKLFF. In DNA, the CDR3 is TGTGCCAGCAGCCTTACAGGGGGCGCGAGAGAAAAACTGTTTTTT.

V usage is TRBV19 and J usage is TRBJ2-3; 9 bases fit TRBD2. CDR1 and CDR2 from the germline V gene are LNHDA and SQIVND (reference sequence). The CDR3 is made up of 16 amino acids. After removal of 3 bases from V and 0 bases from J, the junction contained 4 bases not matched to a gene. In nucleotides, the CDR3 is TGTGCCAGTAGTATTTATAGCGGGGGTAGCACAGATACGCAGTATTTT. Its protein product is CASSIYSGGSTDTQYF.

The genes are TRBV5-1 and TRBJ2-1, with 7 positions matching TRBD2. The trim removed 8 bases at V and 3 bases at J, leaving 17 bases unmatched. CDR3 size: 17 residues. Germline CDR1 SGHRS, CDR2 YFSETQ. CDR3 nucleotides: TGCGCCAGACGACTTGGACTAGTGGAACTGAGCTACAATGAGCAGTTCTTC. Protein sequence: CARRLGLVELSYNEQFF.

V gene TRBV2 combines with J gene TRBJ2-3; D is perhaps TRBD2 (7 bases). V was trimmed by 6 bases and J by 1 base, leaving 14 bases between them. CDR3 length equals 15 residues. Germline-derived CDR1 and CDR2 are SNHLY and FYNNEI. Written as DNA, the CDR3 is TGTGCCAGCAGCGCACAGGGAGGGGGCACAGATACGCAGTATTTT. Residues: CASSAQGGGTDTQYF.